This TCR beta chain stems from a study of CD8+ T cells in alopecia areata (dated by TCRdb to 2016 to 2019). Study-level background: The study used high-throughput TCRbeta sequencing to examine T cell clonal expansion in alopecia areata, in both the C3H/HeJ mouse model and human patients. Scalp clonality was compared among normal scalp (n=4), patchy alopecia areata scalp (n=8), and alopecia totalis/universalis scalp (n=8). In humans, TCRbeta sequencing was performed on scalp tissue and on sorted CD4+ and CD8+ peripheral blood T cells from healthy controls and from patients with patchy or totalis/universalis alopecia areata. RNA came from the PAXgene miRNA kit for fixed scalp, the miRNeasy kit for PBMCs, and the RNeasy kit for mouse skin. immunoSEQ multiplex PCR using 35 Vbeta forward primers and 13 Jbeta reverse primers was used to amplify TCRbeta CDR3 regions.

The trim is 3 bases for V and 3 bases for J, with a gap of 9 bases between the germline ends. There are 13 amino acids in the CDR3, from cysteine to phenylalanine inclusive. CDR3 DNA only is kept here, 39 bases in frame from base 1. The germline V gene gives CDR1 as MGHRA and CDR2 as YSYEKL. This clone was detected a few times. Its antigen remains unidentified. Per-nucleotide qualities are absent, and no much larger clonotype sits a single base away. From alopecia areata patients, peripheral blood was collected along with lesional scalp punch biopsies. PBMCs were isolated by density centrifugation and stained for CD3, CD4 and CD8, and CD4+ and CD8+ T cells were sorted on a FACSAria. The untreated alopecia areata patients were recruited through a multicenter biomarker study. For roughly 5 biomarker-study patients, blood CD8+ T cells were further sorted into NKG2D-low and NKG2D-high fractions. The library was produced with the immunoSEQ multiplex PCR assay. For TCR sequencing, RNA was extracted from every sample and reverse transcribed into cDNA to serve as template. SuperScript III was used to make first-strand cDNA, primed with a 2:1 mix of oligo-dT and random hexamers. A synthetic immune receptor repertoire was used to gauge amplification bias, and whatever bias remained was removed computationally. In the authors' own workflow: Raw reads were preprocessed for error removal, and CDR3 was defined according to IMGT conventions as running from the conserved cysteine to phenylalanine. Clonality was calculated as 1 minus Shannon entropy normalized by log2 of the number of productive unique TCRs. Scalp TCRbeta sequences were cross-referenced with sorted blood CD4 and CD8 repertoires so that the CD4 or CD8 identity of scalp clones could be inferred. Drawn from immuneACCESS, this table holds only the in-frame rearrangements with V and J called that TCRdb kept. Clones are partly lost; checked studies trace under half to an unresolved V gene and leave the rest unexplained. V, J and clone size reflect that table, while D and trimming were determined from the DNA. The sample contains approximately 130,000 clones, less than 50% of them found a single time. Jointly, the top ten make up under 12% of the sample.

The research as a whole found: Lesional scalp, especially in alopecia totalis/universalis, showed higher clonality and more expanded CD8+ clones than normal scalp, suggesting antigenic drive. Shared TCR sequences between patients were less evident than in mice, which may be partly attributable to HLA diversity in the patient population. Scalp TCR repertoire analysis is complicated because resident alphabeta T cells in normal human skin are also sequenced, whereas mouse skin is dominated by gammadelta T cells.

Sequenced input: NKG2D-low CD8+ T cells sorted from blood. Taken with the paper, the label for cell subset or site translates to: sorted CD8+ NKG2D-low blood T cells. This chain joins TRBV4-1 to TRBJ2-7; TRBD2 is a possible D gene, resting on 5 matching bases. The receptor comes from a human donor with alopecia areata. The CDR3: CASSHDEGYEQYF. The sequenced DNA is TGCGCCAGCAGCCATGATGAGGGCTACGAGCAGTACTTC.